This T cell receptor (beta chain) was profiled in a study of cytomegalovirus exposure and HLA in healthy donors (TCRdb year 2017). For the wider study: A later analysis indicated that the 120 or so validation repertoires were generated on the platform also employed for the 600 to 750 repertoires of the first cohort. The study aimed to test whether cataloging public T cell receptors could reveal signatures of past pathogen exposure. In addition to the first cohort of around 670 subjects, a separate validation cohort of approximately 110 different subjects was used. High-throughput TCR immunosequencing, statistical association of individual TCRs with disease status, and machine learning were combined to predict cytomegalovirus infection status. The full study reports these points: In both the original and validation cohorts, the classifier was reported to diagnose cytomegalovirus status with high specificity and sensitivity. Three of the identified cytomegalovirus-associated TCR beta chains were confirmed in vitro to be specific for cytomegalovirus antigens. All 120 or so repertoires were used to score co-occurrence in the validation cohort in a later analysis, because that analysis had no HLA typing for the cohort. In a later analysis, TCRs clustered in the first cohort were found to also tend to co-occur in the approximately 110 validation repertoires, with 94% of cluster scores above 0. In the study, 150 to 200 TCR beta chains were listed as associated with cytomegalovirus. Most TCR sequences were seen in very few donors, while some public TCRs were found in many individuals. The authors suggested that the approach could potentially be generalized to other disease states and immunological phenotypes.

Separate from the approximately 670-subject first cohort, the validation cohort of 90 to 150 subjects was the group to which the donors belonged. Library prep was done by the immunoSEQ multiplex PCR assay. Per the authors' processing: A statistical classification framework was built for diagnosing cytomegalovirus status from the catalog of TCR beta chain sequences. Entries here come from immuneACCESS through TCRdb and include only in-frame sequences with V and J called. Some clones fail to appear in such tables; in the studies checked, an unresolved V gene covers under half of the shortfall, and the cause of the remainder is unknown. That table is the source of V, J and clone size, and D and trimming were worked out from the DNA. The sample table records about 220,000 clones; 88% of these occur just once. The ten largest clones take up around 3% of the sample. This clone was seen only a few times. Its antigen remains undetermined. Within one base of it there is no much larger clone, and no base qualities were kept.

The germline V gene encodes CDR1 SGHTA and CDR2 FQGNSA. V is cut by 3 bases and J by 6 bases, and the space between the germline ends is 12 bases. Spanning cysteine to phenylalanine, the CDR3 consists of 13 amino acids. Only CDR3 DNA is held: 39 bases, read in frame from base 1. What was sequenced was PBMCs. The sequence was obtained from a woman between 18 and 29 years old in good health and CMV-seronegative. This receptor chain uses TRBV7-2 and TRBJ2-7, with the D gene not clear enough to name. The DNA sequence is as follows: TGTGCCAGCAGCTTCTCATCGAGAGGCGAGCAGTACTTC. It codes for CASSFSSRGEQYF.